This TCR beta chain came from a study of T cell clonotyping in hematopoietic cell transplantation. Study-wide results and limits: Graft donor and pretransplant recipient Inverse Simpson Index values predicted broader posttransplant TCR diversity. After transplant, recipient diversity fell while pathologically expanded clonotypes grew through day 180.

CDR1 MNHEY and CDR2 SVGAGI come from the germline V gene. V lost 4 bases to trimming and J lost 1 base; unmatched junction nucleotides: 3. The CDR3 is 15 residues long. Only in-frame clones appear in the TCRdb table, and some are missing; sequencing was by immunoSEQ multiplex PCR. The table includes 13,000 or so clones, 80% to 95% detected once. Comments on this clone: Antigen unknown.

V gene TRBV6-5 combines with J gene TRBJ2-1, with 8 bases fitting TRBD1. The receptor comes from a female patient in her forties or fifties who had an allogeneic stem cell transplant from an unrelated donor, so the T cells may come from the graft donor. Some clones in this sample may be carry-over from other donors' samples. The sample in question was PBMCs, obtained 100 days after allogeneic stem cell transplant. CDR3 sequence reads: CASSSGDRSYNEQFF. CDR3 DNA sequence: TGTGCCAGCAGTTCAGGGGACAGGTCCTACAATGAGCAGTTCTTC.